This T cell receptor (beta chain) was sequenced for a study of blood T cell repertoires in COVID-19. Repertoires were generated with immunoSEQ multiplex PCR, while TCRdb's copy carries only in-frame clones and drops some. The profile shows about 150,000 clones, around 84% of them singletons. The germline V gene has CDR1 MNHEY and CDR2 SVGEGT. The CDR3 is made up of 14 amino acids. V lost 2 bases and J lost 7, with 9 bases in between. V usage is TRBV6-2 or TRBV6-3 and J usage is TRBJ1-6, with D unresolved. This TCR was sampled from a human donor in a cohort sampled during active COVID-19. The specimen sequenced was peripheral blood. CDR3 DNA: TGTGCCAGCAGTTACCTCCAGGCCAATTCACCCCTCCACTTT. Protein sequence: CASSYLQANSPLHF.